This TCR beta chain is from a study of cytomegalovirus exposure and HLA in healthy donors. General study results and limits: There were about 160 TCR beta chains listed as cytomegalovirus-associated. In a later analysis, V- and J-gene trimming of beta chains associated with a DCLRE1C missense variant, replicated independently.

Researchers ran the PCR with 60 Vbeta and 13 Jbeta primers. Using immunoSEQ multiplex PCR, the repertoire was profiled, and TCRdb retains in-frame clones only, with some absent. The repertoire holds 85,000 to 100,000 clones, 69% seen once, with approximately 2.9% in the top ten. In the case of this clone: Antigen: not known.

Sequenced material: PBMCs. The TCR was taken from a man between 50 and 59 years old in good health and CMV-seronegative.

CDR3 amino acids: CASSYERVGGLNEQFF. DNA of the CDR3: TGTGCCAGCAGTTACGAGAGAGTGGGAGGCCTCAATGAGCAGTTCTTC. The rearrangement links TRBV6-5 to TRBJ2-1, with D perhaps TRBD2 (6 bases). CDR3 length equals 16 residues. Germline V gene sequence: CDR1 MNHEY, CDR2 SVGAGI. With 2 bases removed from V and 6 bases from J, the gap between germline ends came to 17 bases.